The source of this T cell receptor (beta chain) is a study of shared clonotypes between healthy human individuals. Broader study findings: Relative to memory subsets, naive subsets generally showed larger estimated richness. Lower generation probabilities were found for non-shared clonotypes than for those shared by all four donors.

The deep-level immunoSEQ assay was used. Libraries were prepared by immunoSEQ multiplex PCR; TCRdb keeps only in-frame clonotypes and omits some of them. The data show some 320,000 clones, roughly 84% seen once. This clone was seen a handful of times. Antigen specificity is unknown. Donors were Caucasian adults residing in Nashville, Tennessee, USA. The V end was cut by 2 bases, the J end by 2 bases, with 16 bases between. Looked up from germline, CDR1 is SGHDT and CDR2 is YYEEEE. The CDR3 totals 16 residues. The TCR comes from a man younger than 35 in good health. Sequences were obtained from memory CD8+ T cells sorted from blood. Documented subset: CD45RO+ cells pooled with CCR7-negative TemRA cells. The rearrangement links TRBV5-6 to TRBJ2-5; maybe TRBD2 (6 bases). CDR3 sequence (DNA): TGTGCCAGCAGCTTCTCCCCTAGCGCGATGCAAGAGACCCAGTACTTC. Translating gives CASSFSPSAMQETQYF. Looking up the rest from reference TRBV5-6 and TRBJ2-5 gives the full variable domain: DAGVTQSPTHLIKTRGQQVTLRCSPKSGHDTVSWYQQALGQGPQFIFQYYEEEERQRGNFPDRFSGHQFPNYSSELNVNALLLGDSALYLCASSFSPSAMQETQYFGPGTRLLVL.